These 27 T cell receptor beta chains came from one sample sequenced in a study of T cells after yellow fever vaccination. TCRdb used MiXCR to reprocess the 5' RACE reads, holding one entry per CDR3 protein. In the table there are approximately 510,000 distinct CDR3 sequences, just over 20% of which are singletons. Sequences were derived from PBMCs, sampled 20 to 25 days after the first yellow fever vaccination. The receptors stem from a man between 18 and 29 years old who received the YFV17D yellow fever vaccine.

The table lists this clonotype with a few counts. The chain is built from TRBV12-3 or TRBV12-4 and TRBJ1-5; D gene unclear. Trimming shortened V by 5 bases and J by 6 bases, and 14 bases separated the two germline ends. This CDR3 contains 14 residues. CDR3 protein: CASSPVLGGQPQHF. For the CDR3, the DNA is TGTGCCAGCAGTCCCGTCCTGGGCGGTCAGCCCCAGCATTTT.

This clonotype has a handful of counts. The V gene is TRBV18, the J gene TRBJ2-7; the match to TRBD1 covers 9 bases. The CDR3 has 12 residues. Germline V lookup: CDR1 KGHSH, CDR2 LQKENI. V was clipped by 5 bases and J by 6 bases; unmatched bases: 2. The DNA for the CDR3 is TGTGCCAGCTCAGGGGACAGGGTCGAGCAGTACGTC. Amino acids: CASSGDRVEQYV.

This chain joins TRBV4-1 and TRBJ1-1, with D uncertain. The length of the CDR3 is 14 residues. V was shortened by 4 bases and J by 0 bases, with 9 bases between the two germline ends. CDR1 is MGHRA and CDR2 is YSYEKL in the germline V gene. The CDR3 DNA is TGCGCCAGCAGCCGAGGACGGATGAACACTGAAGCTTTCTTT. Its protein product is CASSRGRMNTEAFF.

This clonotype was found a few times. The CDR3 DNA sequence: TGCAGTGCTTGGACTAGTTTGGAGACCCAGTACTTC. As protein: CSAWTSLETQYF. This chain joins TRBV20-1 and TRBJ2-5; 7 nucleotides line up with TRBD2. CDR3 length: 12 residues. J lost 5 bases, V lost 5 bases, and 5 bases had no gene match. In germline, CDR1 is DFQATT, CDR2 SNEGSKA (reference sequence).

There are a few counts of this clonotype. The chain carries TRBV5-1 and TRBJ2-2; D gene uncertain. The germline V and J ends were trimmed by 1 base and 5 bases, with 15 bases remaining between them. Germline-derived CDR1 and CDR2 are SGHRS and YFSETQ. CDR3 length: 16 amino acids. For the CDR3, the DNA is TGCGCCAGCAGCTTGCATTTAACCGGTGGAACCGGGGAGCTGTTTTTT. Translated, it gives CASSLHLTGGTGELFF.

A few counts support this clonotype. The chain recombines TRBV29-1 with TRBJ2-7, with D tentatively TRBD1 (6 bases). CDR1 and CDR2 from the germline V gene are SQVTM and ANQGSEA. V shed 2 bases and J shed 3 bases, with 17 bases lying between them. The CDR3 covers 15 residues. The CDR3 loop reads CSVEPTTGANYEQYF. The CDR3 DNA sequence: TGCAGCGTTGAACCGACGACAGGCGCTAACTACGAGCAGTACTTC.

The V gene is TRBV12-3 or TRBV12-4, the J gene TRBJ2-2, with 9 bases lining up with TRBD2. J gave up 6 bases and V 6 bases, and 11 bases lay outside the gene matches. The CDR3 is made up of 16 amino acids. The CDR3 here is CASRSWVAGGPGELFF. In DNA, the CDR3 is TGTGCCAGCAGGTCCTGGGTGGCGGGGGGGCCCGGGGAGCTGTTTTTT.

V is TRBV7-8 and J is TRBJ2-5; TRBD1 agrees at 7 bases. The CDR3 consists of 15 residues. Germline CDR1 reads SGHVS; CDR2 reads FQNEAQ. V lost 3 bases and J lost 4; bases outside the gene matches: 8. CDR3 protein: CASSLDRRKRETQYF. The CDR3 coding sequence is TGTGCCAGCAGCTTGGACAGGAGAAAGCGAGAGACCCAGTACTTC.

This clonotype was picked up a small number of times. The CDR3 spells CASMVGTGFGKNIQYF. DNA of the CDR3: TGTGCCAGCATGGTCGGGACAGGGTTCGGCAAAAACATTCAGTACTTC. V and J are TRBV2 and TRBJ2-4; 9 nucleotides match TRBD1. Germline lookup yields CDR1 SNHLY and CDR2 FYNNEI. V shed 7 bases and J 3 bases; nucleotides not matched to a gene: 10. The CDR3 is 16 amino acids.

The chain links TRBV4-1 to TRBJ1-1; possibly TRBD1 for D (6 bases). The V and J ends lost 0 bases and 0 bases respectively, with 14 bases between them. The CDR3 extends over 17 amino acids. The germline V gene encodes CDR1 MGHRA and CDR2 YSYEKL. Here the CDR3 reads CASSQEFEQGVNTEAFF. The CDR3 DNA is TGCGCCAGCAGCCAAGAATTCGAACAGGGAGTGAACACTGAAGCTTTCTTT.

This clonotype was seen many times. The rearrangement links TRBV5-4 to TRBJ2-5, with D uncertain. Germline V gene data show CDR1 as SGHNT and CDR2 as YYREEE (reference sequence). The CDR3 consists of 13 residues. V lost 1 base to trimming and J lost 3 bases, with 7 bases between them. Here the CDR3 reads CASSLPYEETQYF. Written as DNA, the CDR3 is TGTGCCAGCAGCTTGCCGTACGAAGAGACCCAGTACTTC. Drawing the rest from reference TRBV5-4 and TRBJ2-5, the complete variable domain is ETGVTQSPTHLIKTRGQQVTLRCSSQSGHNTVSWYQQALGQGPQFIFQYYREEENGRGNFPPRFSGLQFPNYSSELNVNALELDDSALYLCASSLPYEETQYFGPGTRLLVL.

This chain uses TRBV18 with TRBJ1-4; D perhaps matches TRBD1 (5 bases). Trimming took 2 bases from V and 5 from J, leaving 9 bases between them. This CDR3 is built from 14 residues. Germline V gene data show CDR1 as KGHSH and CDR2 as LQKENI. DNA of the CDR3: TGTGCCAGCTCACCAGGGGGAAGGAATGAAAAACTGTTTTTT. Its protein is CASSPGGRNEKLFF. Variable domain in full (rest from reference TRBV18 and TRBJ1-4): NAGVMQNPRHLVRRRGQEARLRCSPMKGHSHVYWYRQLPEEGLKFMVYLQKENIIDESGMPKERFSAEFPKEGPSILRIQQVVRGDSAAYFCASSPGGRNEKLFFGSGTQLSVL.

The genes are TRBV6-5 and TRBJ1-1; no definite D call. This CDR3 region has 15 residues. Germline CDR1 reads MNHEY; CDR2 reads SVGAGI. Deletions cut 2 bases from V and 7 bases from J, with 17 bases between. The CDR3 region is CASSYPGGRSGEAFF. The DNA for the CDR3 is TGTGCCAGCAGTTACCCCGGCGGGAGGAGCGGTGAAGCTTTCTTT.

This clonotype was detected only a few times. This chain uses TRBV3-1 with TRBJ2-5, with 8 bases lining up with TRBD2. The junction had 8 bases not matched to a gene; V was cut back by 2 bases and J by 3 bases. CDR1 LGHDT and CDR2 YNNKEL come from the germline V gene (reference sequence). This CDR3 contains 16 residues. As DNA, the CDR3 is TGTGCCAGCAGCCAATGGGATAGCGGGGTCAAAGAGACCCAGTACTTC. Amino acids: CASSQWDSGVKETQYF.

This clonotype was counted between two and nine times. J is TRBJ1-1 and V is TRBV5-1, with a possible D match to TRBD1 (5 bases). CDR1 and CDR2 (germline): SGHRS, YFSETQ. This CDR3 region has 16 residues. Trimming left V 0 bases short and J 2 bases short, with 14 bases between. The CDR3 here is CASSLAPGAANTEAFF. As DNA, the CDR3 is TGCGCCAGCAGCTTGGCCCCTGGGGCAGCCAACACTGAAGCTTTCTTT.

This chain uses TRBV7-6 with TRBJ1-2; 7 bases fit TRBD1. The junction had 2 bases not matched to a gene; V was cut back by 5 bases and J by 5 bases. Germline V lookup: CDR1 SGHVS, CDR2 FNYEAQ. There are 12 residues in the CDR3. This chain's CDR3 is CASSPTGYGYTF. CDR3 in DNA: TGTGCCAGCAGCCCGACAGGGTATGGCTACACCTTC.

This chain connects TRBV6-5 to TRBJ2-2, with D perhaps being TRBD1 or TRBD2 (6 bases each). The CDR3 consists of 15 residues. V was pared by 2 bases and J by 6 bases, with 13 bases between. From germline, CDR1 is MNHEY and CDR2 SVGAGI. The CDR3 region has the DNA TGTGCCAGCAGTTACATGGGGGGCAGGTCCGGGGAGCTGTTTTTT. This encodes CASSYMGGRSGELFF.

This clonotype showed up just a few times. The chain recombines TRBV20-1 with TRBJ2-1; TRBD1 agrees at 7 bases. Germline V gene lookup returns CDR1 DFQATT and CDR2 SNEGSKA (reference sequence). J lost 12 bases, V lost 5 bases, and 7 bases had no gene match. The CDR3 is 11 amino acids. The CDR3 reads CSALQGWVQFF. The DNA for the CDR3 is TGCAGTGCTTTACAGGGGTGGGTGCAGTTCTTC.

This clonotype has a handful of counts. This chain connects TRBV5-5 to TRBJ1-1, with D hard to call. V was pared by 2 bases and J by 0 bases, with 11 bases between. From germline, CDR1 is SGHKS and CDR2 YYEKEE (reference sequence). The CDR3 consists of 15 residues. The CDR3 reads CASSFREPMNTEAFF. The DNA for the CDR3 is TGTGCCAGCAGCTTTAGGGAACCAATGAACACTGAAGCTTTCTTT.

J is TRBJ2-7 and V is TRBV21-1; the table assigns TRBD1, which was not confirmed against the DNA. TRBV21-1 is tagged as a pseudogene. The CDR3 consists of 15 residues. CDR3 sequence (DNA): TGTGCCAGCAGCTCCCGGGGACAGGGGGCCTACGAGCAGTACGTC. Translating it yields CASSSRGQGAYEQYV.

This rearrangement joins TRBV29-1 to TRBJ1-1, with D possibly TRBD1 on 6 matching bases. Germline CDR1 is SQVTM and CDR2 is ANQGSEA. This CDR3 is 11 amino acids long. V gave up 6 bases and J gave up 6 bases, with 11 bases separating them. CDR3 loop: CSVDRGPEAFF. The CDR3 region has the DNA TGCAGCGTCGACCGGGGGCCTGAAGCTTTCTTT.

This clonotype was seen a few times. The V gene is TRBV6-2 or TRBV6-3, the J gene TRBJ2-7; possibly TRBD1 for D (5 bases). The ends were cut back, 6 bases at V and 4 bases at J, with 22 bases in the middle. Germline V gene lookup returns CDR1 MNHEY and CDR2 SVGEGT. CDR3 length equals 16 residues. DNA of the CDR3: TGTGCCAGCAGAGAACCCCCCTGGGGCGACGGGTACGAGCAGTACTTC. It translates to CASREPPWGDGYEQYF.

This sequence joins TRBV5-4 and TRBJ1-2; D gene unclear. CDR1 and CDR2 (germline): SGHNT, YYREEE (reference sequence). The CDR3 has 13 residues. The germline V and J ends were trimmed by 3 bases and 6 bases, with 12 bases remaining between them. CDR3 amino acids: CASSSPGPNGYTF. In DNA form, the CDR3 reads TGTGCCAGCAGCTCACCGGGTCCAAATGGCTACACCTTC.

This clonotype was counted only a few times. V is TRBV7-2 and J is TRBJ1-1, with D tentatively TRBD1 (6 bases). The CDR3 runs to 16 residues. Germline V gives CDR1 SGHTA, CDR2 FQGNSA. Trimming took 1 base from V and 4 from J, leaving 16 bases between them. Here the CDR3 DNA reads TGTGCCAGCAGCTTAGAGCCGGCAGGGGTTGGCACTGAAGCTTTCTTT. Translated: CASSLEPAGVGTEAFF.

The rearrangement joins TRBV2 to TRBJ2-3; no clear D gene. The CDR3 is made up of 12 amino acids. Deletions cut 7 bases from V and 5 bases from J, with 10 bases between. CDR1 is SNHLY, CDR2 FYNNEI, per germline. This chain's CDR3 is CASTIVRDTQYF. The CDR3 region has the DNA TGTGCCAGCACCATCGTGAGAGATACGCAGTATTTT. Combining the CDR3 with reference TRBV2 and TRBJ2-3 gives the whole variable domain EPEVTQTPSHQVTQMGQEVILRCVPISNHLYFYWYRQILGQKVEFLVSFYNNEISEKSEIFDDQFSVERPDGSNFTLKIRSTKLEDSAMYFCASTIVRDTQYFGPGTRLTVL.

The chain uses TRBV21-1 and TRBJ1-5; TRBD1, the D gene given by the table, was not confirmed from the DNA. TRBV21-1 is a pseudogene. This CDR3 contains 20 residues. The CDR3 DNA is TGTGCCAGCTACCTGGGGGGGGATGGTCTCATCCCCGAATATTATCAGCCCCAGCATTTT. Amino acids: CASYLGGDGLIPEYYQPQHF.

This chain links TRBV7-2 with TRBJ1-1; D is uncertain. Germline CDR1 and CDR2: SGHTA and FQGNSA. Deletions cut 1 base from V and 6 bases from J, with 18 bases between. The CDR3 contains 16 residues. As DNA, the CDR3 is TGTGCCAGCAGCTTAGGGCACGTCCGGGGTAGGGCTGAAGCTTTCTTT. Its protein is CASSLGHVRGRAEAFF.